This T cell receptor beta chain emerged from a study of beta chain features in type 1 diabetes. Study-wide results and caveats: Fewer insertions but more deletions were seen at VDJ junctions in type 1 diabetes patients. The question left open here concerned HLA type influencing TCRB rearrangement.

Note on this clone: Its antigen is currently unknown.

Trimming took off 5 bases at V and 9 bases at J, with 14 bases between the two ends. Germline V gene sequence: CDR1 SGHVS, CDR2 FNYEAQ. The CDR3 length is 13 residues. A CD45RO/CCR7/CD25/CD127/CD95/CD27 panel sorted naive, central memory, regulatory and stem cell-like memory CD4+ cells. Since all of the isolated RNA was reverse transcribed, expressed TCRB transcripts were what got sequenced. Repertoires were generated with immunoSEQ multiplex PCR, while TCRdb's copy carries only in-frame clones and drops some. This table has around 340,000 clones, 7.5% to 9% appearing once. This receptor was obtained from a woman between 18 and 29 years old in good health. Material for sequencing was central memory CD4+ T cells from blood. The gene calls are TRBV7-6 and TRBJ2-1; possibly TRBD1 for D (5 bases). The CDR3, as DNA: TGTGCCAGCAGCCCTCGAAATCAGGGTGAGCAGTTCTTC. Translated, it gives CASSPRNQGEQFF.